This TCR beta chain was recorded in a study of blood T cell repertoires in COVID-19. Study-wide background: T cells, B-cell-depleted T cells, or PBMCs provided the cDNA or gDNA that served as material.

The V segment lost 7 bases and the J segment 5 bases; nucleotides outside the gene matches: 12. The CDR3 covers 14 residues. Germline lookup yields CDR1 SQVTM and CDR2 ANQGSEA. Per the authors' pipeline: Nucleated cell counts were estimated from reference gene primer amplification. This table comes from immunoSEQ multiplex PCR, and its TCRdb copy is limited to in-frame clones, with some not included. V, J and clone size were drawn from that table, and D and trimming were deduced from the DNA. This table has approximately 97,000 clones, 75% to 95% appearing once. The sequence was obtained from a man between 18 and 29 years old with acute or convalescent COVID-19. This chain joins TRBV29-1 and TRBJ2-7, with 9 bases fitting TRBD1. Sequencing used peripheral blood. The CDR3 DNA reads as TGCAGCGCATCATCCCGGGACAGGGCACACGAGCAGTACTTC. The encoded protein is CSASSRDRAHEQYF.